A single sample is the source of the 2 T cell receptor beta chains below, sequenced in a study of T cells in Graves' hyperthyroidism and ophthalmopathy. Regions amplified from RNA transcripts were the TCR beta CDR3 regions. The TCR CDR3 first-round RT-PCR relied on the HTBI primer set. TCRdb re-called the multiplex PCR reads with MiXCR, one entry per CDR3 protein. The sample includes around 600,000 distinct CDR3 sequences, around 15% seen only once; the top ten take less than 3.5%. The sample was blood. These TCRs come from a woman aged 40 to 50 with Graves' ophthalmopathy.

This clonotype was picked up many times. V and J are TRBV30 and TRBJ2-7; TRBD1 matches at 7 bases. Germline V gene sequence: CDR1 GTSNPN, CDR2 SVGIG (reference sequence). V lost 4 bases and J lost 5; bases outside the gene matches: 11. This CDR3 contains 14 residues. The CDR3 DNA reads as TGTGCCTGGAACAGAGACAGGGTAAACGACGAGCAGTACTTC. Encoded protein: CAWNRDRVNDEQYF.

This clonotype was observed at least ten times. The V and J genes are TRBV2 and TRBJ2-1; 10 nucleotides line up with TRBD2. The CDR3 totals 15 residues. Germline CDR1 reads SNHLY; CDR2 reads FYNNEI. With V trimmed by 4 bases and J by 4 bases, 4 bases remained unmatched. The CDR3, as DNA: TGTGCCAGCAGTGTAACTAGCGGGATTTACAATGAGCAGTTCTTC. This gives the protein CASSVTSGIYNEQFF.